The 16 T cell receptor beta chains presented below share a single source sample, sequenced in a study of CXCR3-negative and CXCR3-positive naive CD8 T cells. TRB cDNA was prepared as libraries by UMI-labeled 5' RACE. From its re-call of the 5' RACE reads, TCRdb lists each CDR3 protein once, without DNA. Its clone listing holds fewer than 90,000 distinct CDR3 sequences. These TCRs' antigens remain unknown. General study findings and limits: Hydrophobicity of TRB CDR3s was greater in CXCR3-positive naive cells than in CXCR3-negative naive cells.

Sequenced material: naive CXCR3+ CD8+ T cells from blood. Specified subset: CD45RO-CCR7+CD27+CD95- naive CD8+ T cells expressing CXCR3 (TNR3+). The source of these receptors is a human donor in good health. Some clones in this sample may be carry-over from other donors' samples.

The V and J genes are TRBV12-3 or TRBV12-4 and TRBJ1-6; TCRdb designates TRBD1, a call that cannot be tested without DNA. The CDR3 length is 14 residues. The CDR3 sequence is CASSSTGINSPLHF.

The V call is TRBV28, the J call TRBJ2-1. From germline, CDR1 is MDHEN and CDR2 SYDVKM. The CDR3 is 11 residues long. The CDR3 reads CASSANNEQFF. Together with reference TRBV28 and TRBJ2-1, the CDR3 gives the full variable domain: DVKVTQSSRYLVKRTGEKVFLECVQDMDHENMFWYRQDPGLGLRLIYFSYDVKMKEKGDIPEGYSVSREKKERFSLILESASTNQTSMYLCASSANNEQFFGPGTRLTVL.

V is TRBV3-1 and J is TRBJ1-2; the TCRdb D gene call, TRBD1, has no DNA to confirm it. Germline CDR1 and CDR2: LGHDT and YNNKEL (reference sequence). CDR3 length: 13 residues. The CDR3 reads CASSQAGAYGYTF. The full variable domain, completed using reference TRBV3-1 and TRBJ1-2, is DTAVSQTPKYLVTQMGNDKSIKCEQNLGHDTMYWYKQDSKKFLKIMFSYNNKELIINETVPNRFSPKSPDKAHLNLHINSLELGDSAVYFCASSQAGAYGYTFGSGTRLTVV.

The V and J genes are TRBV4-1 and TRBJ1-1; no DNA is available, so the TRBD1 call from TCRdb remains unchecked. The CDR3 spans 15 residues. Germline V lookup: CDR1 MGHRA, CDR2 YSYEKL. The CDR3 is CASSQVGQGLAEAFF.

The chain has TRBV4-1 and TRBJ2-7. The CDR3 runs to 13 residues. Germline V gives CDR1 MGHRA, CDR2 YSYEKL. CDR3 in amino acids: CASSQKVSYEQYF.

The V gene is TRBV28, the J gene TRBJ2-7; TCRdb picks TRBD2, but there is no DNA to check that call. Germline V gene data show CDR1 as MDHEN and CDR2 as SYDVKM. The CDR3 loop spans 15 amino acids. This chain's CDR3 is CASSFSSGRFYEQYF.

The CDR3 sequence: CASSLRSEPQETQYF. The chain combines TRBV7-3 with TRBJ2-5. CDR1 and CDR2 (germline): SGHTA, FQGTGA. The CDR3 covers 15 residues.

The chain is built from TRBV19 and TRBJ2-3; TCRdb designates TRBD2, a call that cannot be tested without DNA. The CDR3 has 15 residues. Germline V CDR1 and CDR2: LNHDA, SQIVND (reference sequence). Here the CDR3 reads CATQSGGMGVDTQYF.

This chain joins TRBV7-9 and TRBJ2-7. CDR1 and CDR2 from the germline V gene are SEHNR and FQNEAQ (reference sequence). This CDR3 has 14 residues. CDR3 sequence: CASSFSGDSYEQYF.

The chain links TRBV15 to TRBJ2-1; TCRdb gives TRBD2 as the D gene, but with no DNA this cannot be confirmed. CDR3 length: 17 amino acids. Germline values: CDR1 LNHNV, CDR2 YYDKDF (reference sequence). The CDR3 sequence: CATSRDVAGVTYNEQFF. The full variable domain, completed using reference TRBV15 and TRBJ2-1, is DAMVIQNPRYQVTQFGKPVTLSCSQTLNHNVMYWYQQKSSQAPKLLFHYYDKDFNNEADTPDNFQSRRPNTSFCFLDIRSPGLGDTAMYLCATSRDVAGVTYNEQFFGPGTRLTVL.

The chain combines TRBV7-8 with TRBJ2-5; TCRdb's D gene call, TRBD2, goes unchecked for lack of DNA. Germline CDR1 SGHVS, CDR2 FQNEAQ. This CDR3 region has 17 residues. The CDR3 reads CASSGLAGGPGQETQYF.

The chain links TRBV20-1 to TRBJ2-3; the D call of TRBD2 rests on TCRdb alone, since no DNA is present to check it. This CDR3 has 17 residues. CDR1 is DFQATT, CDR2 SNEGSKA, per germline (reference sequence). CDR3 loop: CSARDRGLAGWTDTQYF.

This chain uses TRBV5-1 with TRBJ1-6; TCRdb names TRBD1, which stays unverified in the absence of DNA. In germline, CDR1 is SGHRS, CDR2 YFSETQ. The CDR3 has 17 residues. This chain's CDR3 is CASSPDRIASYNSPLHF. Drawing the rest from reference TRBV5-1 and TRBJ1-6, the complete variable domain is KAGVTQTPRYLIKTRGQQVTLSCSPISGHRSVSWYQQTPGQGLQFLFEYFSETQRNKGNFPGRFSGRQFSNSRSEMNVSTLELGDSALYLCASSPDRIASYNSPLHFGNGTRLTVT.

The chain joins TRBV15 to TRBJ1-1; the TCRdb D gene call, TRBD1, has no DNA to confirm it. CDR1 and CDR2 (germline): LNHNV, YYDKDF (reference sequence). CDR3 size: 14 residues. This CDR3 is CATSRDRANTEAFF.

The chain uses TRBV29-1 and TRBJ2-7; TCRdb's assignment of TRBD2 cannot be checked, as there is no DNA. CDR1 is SQVTM, CDR2 ANQGSEA, per germline. This CDR3 is 13 amino acids long. CDR3 protein: CSAEGLAEGEQYF.

The V call is TRBV6-1, the J call TRBJ2-2; TCRdb calls TRBD1, which cannot be checked without DNA. The CDR3 contains 14 residues. The germline V gene encodes CDR1 MNHNS and CDR2 SASEGT. The CDR3: CASGGYENTGELFF.